Listed below are T cell receptor beta chains from one sample, sequenced in a study of T cells in Graves' hyperthyroidism and ophthalmopathy. MiXCR, run by TCRdb on the multiplex PCR reads, gives a single entry per CDR3 protein. The table records about 580,000 distinct CDR3 sequences, more than 11% of them present only once. The material sequenced was blood. The receptors come from a woman in her twenties or thirties with Graves' hyperthyroidism that later progressed to Graves' ophthalmopathy. CDR3s include the opening cysteine and the closing phenylalanine or tryptophan. The order of the fields is V gene, J gene, D gene, clone size, CDR3 protein, CDR3 DNA. D genes are given only for firm matches. Size tells how often a clone was seen (once, few, many) or the class of an expanded clone, and some rows leave it out.

>TRBV12-5|TRBJ1-3|.|many
CASGLLQGSGNTIYF
TGTGCTAGTGGTTTGCTCCAGGGCTCTGGAAACACCATATATTTT
>TRBV4-1|TRBJ2-3|.|.
CASSPLESSTDTQYF
TGCGCCAGCAGCCCCTTGGAGAGTAGCACAGATACGCAGTATTTT
>TRBV20-1|TRBJ2-7|.|many
CTCRLGYEQYF
TGCACCTGTCGACTGGGCTACGAGCAGTACTTC
>TRBV7-9|TRBJ1-2|.|.
CASSLAGRVIYGYTF
TGTGCCAGCAGCTTAGCTGGCAGGGTGATCTATGGCTACACCTTC
>TRBV20-1|TRBJ1-6|TRBD1|.
CSARALTGSSYNSPLHF
TGCAGTGCTAGGGCCTTGACAGGGAGCTCCTATAATTCACCCCTCCACTTT
>TRBV4-3|TRBJ2-4|.|few
CASSQDGSGSSEGKKNIQYF
TGCGCCAGCAGCCAAGATGGATCAGGGTCTTCTGAGGGAAAAAAAAACATTCAGTACTTC
>TRBV2|TRBJ2-7|TRBD2|many
CASSGQRGSYEQYF
TGTGCCAGCAGTGGCCAGCGGGGTTCCTACGAGCAGTACTTC
>TRBV5-1|TRBJ2-1|.|many
CASSLAVGSSYNEQFF
TGCGCCAGCAGCTTGGCCGTAGGGAGCTCCTACAATGAGCAGTTCTTC
>TRBV4-1|TRBJ1-2|.|few
CASSQVGMTGGGGYTF
TGCGCCAGCAGCCAAGTTGGGATGACAGGAGGAGGGGGCTACACCTTC
>TRBV28|TRBJ2-3|.|once
CATSFLPGFKLTDTQYF
TGTGCCACCAGTTTCCTGCCGGGATTCAAACTCACAGATACGCAGTATTTT
>TRBV12-3/TRBV12-4|TRBJ1-6|TRBD1|many
CASSLSGTGAHSPLHF
TGTGCCAGCAGTTTATCGGGGACAGGGGCACATTCACCCCTCCACTTT
>TRBV7-9|TRBJ2-7|.|many
CASNTRSGSLYEQYF
TGTGCCAGCAACACAAGGAGCGGTTCCCTTTACGAGCAGTACTTC
>TRBV6-2/TRBV6-3|TRBJ1-3|.|many
CASRPYDGSSGNTIYF
TGTGCCAGTAGACCTTATGACGGAAGCTCTGGAAACACCATATATTTT
>TRBV27|TRBJ2-1|TRBD2|many
CASRGTSGSQQFF
TGTGCCAGTCGAGGGACTAGCGGGAGCCAGCAGTTCTTC
>TRBV3-1|TRBJ2-7|.|many
CASSRSRTPVGYEQYF
TGTGCCAGCAGCCGCTCCAGGACACCGGTGGGTTACGAGCAGTACTTC
>TRBV19|TRBJ1-1|.|many
CASSMGGTEAFF
TGTGCCAGTAGTATGGGGGGCACTGAAGCTTTCTTT
>TRBV18|TRBJ2-7|.|.
CASSPRRDEQYF
TGTGCCAGCTCACCTCGCCGGGACGAGCAGTACTTC
>TRBV6-2/TRBV6-3|TRBJ1-1|.|many
CASSYSPGTEAFF
TGTGCCAGCAGTTACTCGCCGGGAACTGAAGCTTTCTTT
>TRBV24-1|TRBJ2-7|.|.
CATSDLGNTRQYF
TGTGCCACCAGTGATTTGGGTAATACGAGGCAGTACTTC
>TRBV6-1|TRBJ1-2|.|few
CAATGIYNYGYTF
TGTGCCGCCACAGGGATCTATAACTATGGCTACACCTTC
>TRBV6-5|TRBJ2-3|TRBD2|.
CASSFTGTSRDTQYF
TGTGCCAGCAGTTTTACCGGGACTAGCAGAGATACGCAGTATTTT
>TRBV9|TRBJ2-2|TRBD1|few
CASSVVQGVNGELFF
TGTGCCAGCAGCGTAGTACAGGGGGTGAACGGGGAGCTGTTTTTT
>TRBV7-9|TRBJ2-5|TRBD2|many
CASSLAQSGRARETQYF
TGTGCCAGCAGCTTAGCGCAGAGCGGGAGGGCCCGAGAGACCCAGTACTTC
>TRBV20-1|TRBJ2-2|.|many
CSARSRERTGELFF
TGCAGTGCTAGAAGCCGGGAGAGGACCGGGGAGCTGTTTTTT